This passage covers 30 T cell receptor beta chains from one sample sequenced in a study of blood T cell repertoires in COVID-19. Clones were read by immunoSEQ multiplex PCR, and TCRdb kept only the in-frame ones, dropping some. The sample comprises 100,000 to 150,000 clones, about 88% of which are singletons, and over 1% rests with the top ten. Sequenced sample: peripheral blood. Receptors were obtained from a woman at least 80 years old with acute or convalescent COVID-19.

The chain joins TRBV5-1 to TRBJ1-6, with TRBD1 matching over 10 bases. Trimming cost V 5 bases and J 9 bases; bases outside gene matches: 11. CDR3 size: 16 residues. Germline V CDR1 and CDR2: SGHRS, YFSETQ. CDR3 sequence: CASSLPTGTGVSPLHF. The CDR3 DNA sequence: TGCGCCAGCAGTTTGCCAACCGGGACAGGGGTTTCACCCCTCCACTTT.

This chain connects TRBV5-1 to TRBJ2-3; a possible D gene is TRBD2 (7 bases). V lost 4 bases, J lost 0 bases, and 18 bases lay in between. Germline values: CDR1 SGHRS, CDR2 YFSETQ. The CDR3 loop spans 17 amino acids. CDR3 nucleotides: TGCGCCAGCAGCCGGGATGGCGGGGGCCCTAGCACAGATACGCAGTATTTT. It encodes CASSRDGGGPSTDTQYF.

This clone has just a few counts. CDR3 sequence reads: CASSSGLAGATSGANVLTF. DNA of the CDR3: TGTGCCAGCAGCTCGGGACTAGCGGGCGCCACCTCTGGGGCCAACGTCCTGACTTTC. The chain employs TRBV13 and TRBJ2-6, with 12 bases fitting TRBD2. With 4 bases clipped from V and 0 bases from J, the junction kept 7 bases outside the gene matches. The CDR3 consists of 19 residues. Germline V gene data show CDR1 as PRHDT and CDR2 as FYEKMQ (reference sequence). The complete variable domain, with remaining parts taken from reference TRBV13 and TRBJ2-6, reads AAGVIQSPRHLIKEKRETATLKCYPIPRHDTVYWYQQGPGQDPQFLISFYEKMQSDKGSIPDRFSAQQFSDYHSELNMSSLELGDSALYFCASSSGLAGATSGANVLTFGAGSRLTVL.

This chain connects TRBV3-1 (or the pseudogene TRBV3-2) to TRBJ2-1; 10 bases are shared with TRBD2. CDR1 and CDR2 from the germline V gene are LGHDT and YNNKEL (reference sequence). V was pared by 4 bases and J by 9 bases, with 6 bases of the junction left unmatched. The CDR3 runs to 14 residues. The CDR3 sequence: CASSPSGGVGEQFF. CDR3 bases: TGTGCCAGCAGCCCTAGCGGGGGCGTGGGTGAGCAGTTCTTC.

The V call is TRBV3-1 (or the pseudogene TRBV3-2), the J call TRBJ1-1; D remains ambiguous. Trimming took off 1 base at V and 7 bases at J, with 13 bases between the two ends. Germline loops: CDR1 LGHDT, CDR2 YNNKEL (reference sequence). CDR3 size: 14 residues. CDR3 loop: CASSQGSGGNEAFF. The DNA for the CDR3 is TGTGCCAGCAGCCAAGGTAGCGGCGGAAATGAAGCTTTCTTT.

This clone appeared once. The chain couples TRBV7-2 to TRBJ2-5; unclear D gene. Trimming stripped 7 bases from V and 2 bases from J, with 11 bases between. The germline gives CDR1 SGHTA, CDR2 FQGNSA. The CDR3 totals 13 residues. The CDR3 is CASTPRVQETQYF. The CDR3 nucleotides read TGTGCCAGCACCCCCCGGGTTCAAGAGACCCAGTACTTC.

This chain links TRBV5-4 with TRBJ1-6; tentative D call: TRBD1 (5 bases). Looked up from germline, CDR1 is SGHNT and CDR2 is YYREEE (reference sequence). Trimming stripped 4 bases from V and 5 bases from J, with 10 bases between. The CDR3 consists of 14 residues. CDR3 region: CASSGHGHNSPLHF. CDR3 sequence (DNA): TGTGCCAGCAGCGGACACGGGCATAATTCACCCCTCCACTTT.

The chain is built from TRBV5-1 and TRBJ2-3; 7 bases map to TRBD1. The CDR3 contains 17 residues. The V and J ends lost 4 bases and 4 bases, in that order; junction bases with no gene match: 15. The germline V gene encodes CDR1 SGHRS and CDR2 YFSETQ. The CDR3 coding sequence is TGCGCCAGCAGCCCGAGGACAGGCGCTAAGAATTCAGATACGCAGTATTTT. Its translation is CASSPRTGAKNSDTQYF.

This rearrangement joins TRBV28 to TRBJ1-2, with unresolved D. Germline CDR1 is MDHEN and CDR2 is SYDVKM. V shed 8 bases and J shed 4 bases, with 5 bases lying between them. The CDR3 has 10 residues. This CDR3 is CASEGYGYTF. CDR3 DNA sequence: TGTGCCAGCGAGGGCTATGGCTACACCTTC.

The genes are TRBV7-8 and TRBJ1-3; 7 bases align to TRBD1. This CDR3 has 16 residues. V was pared by 8 bases and J by 0 bases, with 10 bases of the junction left unmatched. Germline V lookup: CDR1 SGHVS, CDR2 FQNEAQ. The CDR3 bases are TGTGCCAGCCTCAGTGGGGGACAGAGCTCTGGAAACACCATATATTTT. Encoded protein: CASLSGGQSSGNTIYF. Variable domain in full (rest from reference TRBV7-8 and TRBJ1-3): GAGVSQSPRYKVAKRGQDVALRCDPISGHVSLFWYQQALGQGPEFLTYFQNEAQLDKSGLPSDRFFAERPEGSVSTLKIQRTQQEDSAVYLCASLSGGQSSGNTIYFGEGSWLTVV.

The chain is built from TRBV5-1 and TRBJ1-4; 8 positions match TRBD1. Germline loops: CDR1 SGHRS, CDR2 YFSETQ. The CDR3 is made up of 16 amino acids. Trimming cost V 4 bases and J 2 bases; bases outside gene matches: 7. This CDR3 reads CASSRQGPGTNEKLFF. CDR3 nucleotides: TGCGCCAGCAGCCGACAGGGGCCGGGGACTAATGAAAAACTGTTTTTT. The entire variable domain, with the rest obtained from reference TRBV5-1 and TRBJ1-4, is as follows: KAGVTQTPRYLIKTRGQQVTLSCSPISGHRSVSWYQQTPGQGLQFLFEYFSETQRNKGNFPGRFSGRQFSNSRSEMNVSTLELGDSALYLCASSRQGPGTNEKLFFGSGTQLSVL.

The rearrangement uses TRBV11-2 and TRBJ2-2; a possible D gene is TRBD2 (5 bases). Germline CDR1 and CDR2: SGHAT and FQNNGV. This CDR3 contains 16 residues. Trimming left V 6 bases short and J 1 base short, with 15 bases between. CDR3 DNA sequence: TGTGCCAGCAGAACTGCTGGTGGGAGGAACACCGGGGAGCTGTTTTTT. It codes for CASRTAGGRNTGELFF.

The V gene is TRBV2, the J gene TRBJ2-5; 12 nucleotides line up with TRBD1. CDR3 length equals 15 residues. Germline trimming cut 7 bases from V and 4 bases from J; bases unmatched to any gene: 7. Germline V gene data show CDR1 as SNHLY and CDR2 as FYNNEI. CDR3 in DNA: TGTGCCAGCATCGGGACAGGGGGCATTCGAGAGACCCAGTACTTC. Protein product: CASIGTGGIRETQYF. The full variable domain, completed using reference TRBV2 and TRBJ2-5, is EPEVTQTPSHQVTQMGQEVILRCVPISNHLYFYWYRQILGQKVEFLVSFYNNEISEKSEIFDDQFSVERPDGSNFTLKIRSTKLEDSAMYFCASIGTGGIRETQYFGPGTRLLVL.

The V and J genes are TRBV9 and TRBJ1-4; 9 nucleotides align to TRBD1. CDR3 size: 15 residues. The ends lost 4 bases at V and 5 bases at J; junction bases unmatched: 6. The germline gives CDR1 SGDLS, CDR2 YYNGEE. The CDR3 region is CASSMTGGHNEKLFF. In DNA form, the CDR3 reads TGTGCCAGCAGCATGACAGGGGGACACAATGAAAAACTGTTTTTT.

This chain joins TRBV9 and TRBJ2-3; TRBD2 is a possible D gene (5 bases). The germline V gene encodes CDR1 SGDLS and CDR2 YYNGEE. The CDR3 totals 13 residues. Trimming took 7 bases from V and 6 from J, leaving 15 bases between them. Here the CDR3 reads CASGEKPGDTQYF. The CDR3 coding sequence is TGTGCCAGCGGGGAGAAGCCGGGGGATACGCAGTATTTT.

This chain links TRBV5-6 with TRBJ1-3, with 7 bases lining up with TRBD1. This CDR3 region has 16 residues. V shed 4 bases and J 4 bases; nucleotides not matched to a gene: 11. The V gene's germline CDR1 is SGHDT and CDR2 YYEEEE. CDR3 loop: CASSRAYTGVGNTIYF. CDR3 nucleotides: TGTGCCAGCAGCCGGGCATACACAGGGGTCGGAAACACCATATATTTT.

This clone was found a few times. This specimen includes other DNA sequences encoding the same CDR3. This chain joins TRBV28 and TRBJ1-2; 10 bases agree with TRBD1. J lost 1 base, V lost 6 bases, and 2 bases had no gene match. Looked up from germline, CDR1 is MDHEN and CDR2 is SYDVKM. There are 14 residues in the CDR3. CDR3 residues: CASSRTGGNYGYTF. In DNA form, the CDR3 reads TGTGCCAGCAGCCGGACAGGGGGTAACTATGGCTACACCTTC.

The J gene is TRBJ2-2, the V gene TRBV7-3; the D gene is possibly TRBD1 (6 bases). Germline V lookup: CDR1 SGHTA, CDR2 FQGTGA. V lost 4 bases, J lost 7 bases, and 16 bases lay in between. The CDR3 loop spans 15 amino acids. The CDR3 DNA reads TGTGCCAGCAGCTCCGGACAGACAAACGGCGGGGAGCTGTTTTTT. Its protein product is CASSSGQTNGGELFF. Together with reference TRBV7-3 and TRBJ2-2, the CDR3 gives the full variable domain: GAGVSQTPSNKVTEKGKYVELRCDPISGHTALYWYRQSLGQGPEFLIYFQGTGAADDSGLPNDRFFAVRPEGSVSTLKIQRTERGDSAVYLCASSSGQTNGGELFFGEGSRLTVL.

This chain uses TRBV4-2 with TRBJ1-5; D is unclear. The length of the CDR3 is 12 residues. The germline V gene has CDR1 LGHNA and CDR2 YNFKEQ. V was cut by 2 bases and J by 4 bases, with 3 bases left in between. DNA of the CDR3: TGTGCCAGCAGCCAACCAAATCAGCCCCAGCATTTT. As protein: CASSQPNQPQHF.

The chain employs TRBV5-6 and TRBJ2-7; D is ambiguous. CDR1 is SGHDT, CDR2 YYEEEE, per germline. The CDR3 is made up of 14 amino acids. The germline V and J ends were trimmed by 0 bases and 0 bases, with 7 bases remaining between them. In DNA, the CDR3 is TGTGCCAGCAGCTTGGACAGCCTCTCCTACGAGCAGTACTTC. Translated, it gives CASSLDSLSYEQYF.

A single count supports this clone. The rearrangement joins TRBV18 to TRBJ1-4, with 9 bases fitting TRBD1. With V trimmed by 2 bases and J by 0 bases, 10 bases remained unmatched. The CDR3 totals 19 residues. Germline values: CDR1 KGHSH, CDR2 LQKENI. The CDR3 DNA reads as TGTGCCAGCTCACCATCGGGTTGGACAGGGGCCTCAACTAATGAAAAACTGTTTTTT. Translation gives CASSPSGWTGASTNEKLFF.

This chain links TRBV2 with TRBJ1-5; D unresolved. Trimming took 7 bases from V and 0 from J, leaving 10 bases between them. The germline CDR1 and CDR2 sequences are SNHLY and FYNNEI. This CDR3 region has 14 residues. The CDR3 coding sequence is TGTGCCAGCAATCAGTTCGATAGCAATCAGCCCCAGCATTTT. This codes for CASNQFDSNQPQHF.

The chain joins TRBV5-1 to TRBJ2-2, with 7 nucleotides matching TRBD1. There are 13 residues in the CDR3. Trimming took 7 bases from V and 3 from J; bases not matched to a gene: 3. CDR1 SGHRS and CDR2 YFSETQ come from the germline V gene. The CDR3 DNA reads TGCGCCAGCGGTACAGGGGACACCGGGGAGCTGTTTTTT. It yields the protein CASGTGDTGELFF.

V is TRBV5-1 and J is TRBJ2-7; D perhaps matches TRBD1 (6 bases). The CDR3 loop spans 17 amino acids. Trimming left V 0 bases short and J 4 bases short, with 20 bases between. CDR1 is SGHRS and CDR2 is YFSETQ in the germline V gene. Here the CDR3 reads CASSLGMGARIVYEQYF. DNA of the CDR3: TGCGCCAGCAGCTTGGGGATGGGGGCAAGAATTGTTTACGAGCAGTACTTC.

This chain connects TRBV5-1 to TRBJ1-5, with TRBD1 identical over 7 bases. Germline trimming cut 3 bases from V and 3 bases from J; bases unmatched to any gene: 6. Germline V CDR1 and CDR2: SGHRS, YFSETQ. CDR3 size: 15 residues. The CDR3 bases are TGCGCCAGCAGCTGGATACAGGGGCCCAATCAGCCCCAGCATTTT. This sequence encodes CASSWIQGPNQPQHF.

The chain uses TRBV11-2 and TRBJ2-1; 8 bases match TRBD2. CDR1 and CDR2 (germline): SGHAT, FQNNGV. The J segment lost 9 bases and the V segment lost 4 bases, leaving 8 bases of the junction unmatched. CDR3 size: 14 residues. The CDR3 protein is CASSYSGNTIEQFF. In DNA form, the CDR3 reads TGTGCCAGCAGCTATAGCGGGAATACAATTGAGCAGTTCTTC.

V is TRBV18 and J is TRBJ2-1; possible D gene TRBD1, 5 bases. This CDR3 comprises 14 residues. Germline V gives CDR1 KGHSH, CDR2 LQKENI. With 3 bases removed from V and 8 bases from J, the gap between germline ends came to 14 bases. The CDR3 region is CASSPQQASDEQFF. The CDR3 DNA is TGTGCCAGCTCACCCCAACAGGCCTCGGATGAGCAGTTCTTC.

This sequence joins TRBV24-1 and TRBJ2-1; tentatively, D is TRBD1 (6 bases). Germline lookup yields CDR1 KGHDR and CDR2 SFDVKD. Trimming removed 5 bases from V and 7 bases from J, with 20 bases in between. There are 16 residues in the CDR3. This CDR3 reads CATSAQPRGPGNEQFF. Here the CDR3 DNA reads TGTGCCACCAGTGCCCAGCCCAGGGGCCCAGGGAATGAGCAGTTCTTC.

This chain links TRBV6-1 with TRBJ1-4; 7 nucleotides match TRBD1. J gave up 4 bases and V 2 bases, and 7 bases lay outside the gene matches. The CDR3 runs 16 residues. Germline loops: CDR1 MNHNS, CDR2 SASEGT. The CDR3 region is CASSEKRGRVNEKLFF. CDR3 coding DNA: TGTGCCAGCAGTGAAAAAAGGGGGCGGGTTAATGAAAAACTGTTTTTT.

The J gene is TRBJ2-1, the V gene TRBV6-1; D is perhaps TRBD1 (6 bases). Trimming stripped 2 bases from V and 8 bases from J, with 10 bases between. The V gene's germline CDR1 is MNHNS and CDR2 SASEGT. The CDR3 sequence is 13 residues long. This chain's CDR3 is CASSEYRVDEQFF. In DNA form, the CDR3 reads TGTGCCAGCAGTGAATACAGGGTGGATGAGCAGTTCTTC.